In its sample, the clone carrying this TCR beta chain was seen once. No conserved phenylalanine or tryptophan is present at the end of the CDR3, so a read error is the likely explanation. Those patients picked for sequencing had displayed CD8+CD57+ cell expansion on flow cytometry. By the time of blood sampling, patients had still received no therapy. This entry is derived from a study of CD8+CD57+ T cells in acquired aplastic anemia. Whole-study context: The study obtained an average of around 3.1 ug of DNA from sorted CD4+ and CD8+ cells.

The CDR3 consists of 16 residues. Germline-derived CDR1 and CDR2 are LNHNV and YYDKDF (reference sequence). The V segment lost 2 bases and the J segment 4 bases; nucleotides outside the gene matches: 10. TCR beta VDJ and CDR3 were profiled, and genomic DNA was the template. MiXCR, applied by TCRdb to the reads, yields one record per CDR3 protein. Altogether some 180,000 distinct CDR3 sequences are present, about 60% being singletons, with the ten largest covering under 55%. The sequencing sample was made of sorted CD4+, CD8+, or CD8+CD57+ T cells (not recorded which) from PBMCs. The sequence was obtained from a human donor with aplastic anemia. The rearrangement links TRBV15 to TRBJ1-1; 7 nucleotides line up with TRBD1. The CDR3 protein is CATSRSRQGGPTEAFS. The CDR3 coding sequence is TGTGCCACCAGCAGATCGCGACAGGGTGGTCCCACTGAAGCTTTCTCT.